This note documents a single T cell receptor (beta chain) sequence. This entry belongs to a study of control samples from healthy donors and cancer patients. This CDR3 has 14 residues. CDR1 and CDR2 (germline): SGHAT, FQNNGV. Trimming removed 1 base at V and 6 bases at J, with 12 bases between. Profiled with immunoSEQ multiplex PCR; TCRdb holds only in-frame clones, not every one. The sample has about 22,000 clones; 75% to 85% are singletons. J is TRBJ1-2 and V is TRBV11-2; D is possibly TRBD1 (6 bases). The TCR comes from a man in his sixties with head and neck cancer. The specimen sequenced was PBMCs. CDR3: CASSLAGASHGYTF. As DNA, the CDR3 is TGTGCCAGCAGCTTAGCGGGGGCGAGTCATGGCTACACCTTC.